These 6 T cell receptor beta chains originate from one sample sequenced in a study of neurological immune-mediated disorders. TCRdb used MiXCR to reprocess the 5' RACE reads, holding one entry per CDR3 protein. This table has around 29,000 distinct CDR3 sequences, approximately 5.4% appearing once. The sequenced sample consisted of CD4+ T cells from blood. These receptors were collected from a woman aged 45-60 years in good health.

This clonotype has a handful of counts. The chain has TRBV19 and TRBJ1-1; weak D call: TRBD1 (5 bases). The germline gives CDR1 LNHDA, CDR2 SQIVND (reference sequence). The CDR3 runs to 14 residues. Trimming stripped 7 bases from V and 1 base from J, with 13 bases between. CDR3 residues: CASKRGLENTEAFF. DNA for the CDR3: TGTGCCAGTAAGCGGGGACTGGAGAACACTGAAGCTTTCTTT.

This clonotype was observed a handful of times. V gene TRBV30 combines with J gene TRBJ2-5, with 9 bases identical to TRBD1. Germline loops: CDR1 GTSNPN, CDR2 SVGIG (reference sequence). V was pared by 5 bases and J by 6 bases, with 13 bases of the junction left unmatched. The CDR3 extends over 15 amino acids. CDR3: CAWVPTDRGQKTQYF. DNA of the CDR3: TGTGCCTGGGTTCCGACGGACAGGGGCCAGAAGACCCAGTACTTC.

This clonotype was observed a handful of times. The chain has TRBV12-3 or TRBV12-4 and TRBJ1-5; 8 bases match TRBD1. The CDR3 runs 16 residues. The ends lost 1 base at V and 9 bases at J; junction bases unmatched: 11. This chain's CDR3 is CASSLGVGTGLRPQHF. For the CDR3, the DNA is TGTGCCAGCAGTTTAGGAGTTGGGACAGGCCTACGGCCCCAGCATTTT.

This clonotype appeared many times. V and J are TRBV5-1 and TRBJ2-7; 13 bases are a match to TRBD2. The CDR3 runs to 18 residues. The V segment lost 4 bases and the J segment 4 bases; nucleotides outside the gene matches: 14. Germline CDR1 SGHRS, CDR2 YFSETQ. The CDR3 is CASSPGLAGSRSSYEQYF. The CDR3, as DNA: TGCGCCAGCAGCCCGGGACTAGCGGGAAGTCGGTCCTCATACGAGCAGTACTTC.

The sample holds many counts of this clonotype. The V call is TRBV20-1, the J call TRBJ2-1; D ambiguous. This CDR3 comprises 14 residues. Germline V gene sequence: CDR1 DFQATT, CDR2 SNEGSKA (reference sequence). The V gene lost 5 bases and the J gene lost 0 bases, with 11 bases spanning the gap. The CDR3 protein is CSAFRASSYNEQFF. CDR3 coding DNA: TGCAGTGCTTTCCGTGCGAGCTCCTACAATGAGCAGTTCTTC.

This clonotype was detected a few times. V usage is TRBV19 and J usage is TRBJ2-2; 7 positions agree with TRBD1. Germline values: CDR1 LNHDA, CDR2 SQIVND (reference sequence). V dropped 8 bases and J dropped 6; count of bases not matched to a gene: 6. This CDR3 is built from 13 residues. The CDR3 DNA follows: TGTGCCAGTGCCCCCCAGGGGGCCGGGGAGCTGTTTTTT. It encodes CASAPQGAGELFF.